A selection of T cell receptor beta chains follows, all from one sample in a study of patients and donors after allogeneic stem cell transplantation. MiXCR, applied by TCRdb to the RT-PCR reads, yields one record per CDR3 protein. The sample contains more than 850,000 distinct CDR3 sequences, approximately 19% of which appear only once. Sequencing was carried out using blood, either unsorted or a sorted T cell fraction (not recorded which). These receptors all come from a human donor who was either an allogeneic HSCT recipient or a stem cell or donor lymphocyte infusion donor (not recorded which). It is not recorded whose cells these are; they may come from a transplant donor. CDR3s include the opening cysteine and the closing phenylalanine or tryptophan. The D gene is left open where the match is weak. The size field is filled for only some rows; it gives once, few, many or a size class.

TRBJ1-1 | 13 | few | TRBV6-1 | - | CASSRTTRIEAFF | TGTGCCAGCAGTCGAACGACACGGATTGAAGCTTTCTTT
TRBJ2-2 | 11 | few | TRBV12-3/TRBV12-4 | - | CASTLTGELFF | TGTGCCAGCACCCTAACCGGGGAGCTGTTTTTT
TRBJ2-7 | 15 | - | TRBV4-3 | - | CASSQEHRSSYEQYF | TGCGCCAGCAGCCAAGAACACAGGAGCTCCTACGAGCAGTACTTC
TRBJ2-4 | 14 | - | TRBV4-1 | - | CASSQDDAGDIQYF | TGCGCCAGCAGCCAAGATGATGCCGGGGACATTCAGTACTTC
TRBJ2-1 | 12 | - | TRBV12-3/TRBV12-4 | TRBD2 | CATRTSGGEQFF | TGTGCCACTCGGACTAGCGGGGGTGAGCAGTTCTTC
TRBJ1-1 | 13 | - | TRBV2 | TRBD1 | CASRGGTGARAFF | TGTGCCAGCAGGGGCGGGACAGGGGCGCGGGCTTTCTTT
TRBJ2-5 | 15 | - | TRBV5-1 | TRBD2 | CASSLAASGRETQYF | TGCGCCAGCAGCTTGGCGGCTAGCGGAAGAGAGACCCAGTACTTC
TRBJ1-5 | 14 | - | TRBV6-1 | - | CASSQLNSNQPQHF | TGTGCCAGTTCGCAGCTGAATAGCAATCAGCCCCAGCATTTT
TRBJ2-7 | 16 | few | TRBV9 | TRBD1 | CASSDQGTGGTDEQYF | TGTGCCAGCAGCGATCAGGGGACAGGGGGTACCGACGAGCAGTACTTC
TRBJ1-5 | 15 | - | TRBV12-3/TRBV12-4 | TRBD1 | CASSQTGAENQPQHF | TGTGCCAGCAGTCAGACAGGGGCCGAAAATCAGCCCCAGCATTTT
TRBJ2-5 | 13 | - | TRBV29-1 | - | CSVDDRIRETQYF | TGCAGCGTTGATGACAGGATTCGGGAGACCCAGTACTTC
TRBJ1-1 | 20 | - | TRBV21-1 | - | CASSKSARGKWHSLNTEAFF | TGTGCCAGCAGCAAATCGGCCAGGGGGAAATGGCATTCACTGAACACTGAAGCTTTCTTT
TRBJ1-5 | 17 | few | TRBV20-1 | TRBD1 | CSARDFLAGGRNQPQHF | TGCAGTGCTAGAGATTTCCTGGCAGGGGGACGCAATCAGCCCCAGCATTTT
TRBJ2-2 | 14 | few | TRBV12-3/TRBV12-4 | - | CASSILEGSGELFF | TGTGCCAGCAGTATCCTCGAGGGGTCCGGGGAGCTGTTTTTT
TRBJ1-6 | 15 | few | TRBV25-1 | TRBD1 | CASSEEQGYNSPLHF | TGTGCCAGCAGTGAGGAACAGGGGTATAATTCACCCCTCCACTTT
TRBJ1-1 | 13 | many | TRBV5-1 | - | CASSLQGSTEAFF | TGTGCCAGCAGTTTACAGGGATCCACTGAAGCTTTCTTT
TRBJ1-3 | 16 | - | TRBV15 | - | CATSRDWARSGNTIYF | TGTGCCACCAGCAGAGATTGGGCCCGCTCTGGAAACACCATATATTTT
TRBJ1-2 | 14 | few | TRBV20-1 | - | CSARDLNRSYGYTF | TGCAGTGCTAGAGATTTAAACAGGTCCTATGGCTACACCTTC
TRBJ2-5 | 16 | - | TRBV3-1 | - | CASSQDQGVRQETQYF | TGTGCCAGCAGCCAAGATCAAGGGGTGCGCCAAGAGACCCAGTACTTC
TRBJ2-2 | 15 | - | TRBV12-3/TRBV12-4 | - | CASSFRFANTGELFF | TGTGCCAGCAGTTTTAGGTTTGCGAACACCGGGGAGCTGTTTTTT
TRBJ2-5 | 11 | - | TRBV10-3 | - | CASKKGETQYF | TGTGCCAGCAAAAAAGGGGAGACCCAGTACTTC
TRBJ1-1 | 16 | - | TRBV3-1 | TRBD1 | CASSQPGGTGGTEAFF | TGTGCCAGCAGCCAACCTGGTGGGACAGGGGGGACTGAAGCTTTCTTT
TRBJ1-2 | 13 | few | TRBV5-1 | - | CASSSPGNYGYTF | TGCGCCAGCAGCTCCCCGGGGAACTATGGCTACACCTTC
TRBJ1-2 | 15 | few | TRBV10-3 | - | CAIRVGQASNYGYTF | TGTGCCATCAGAGTGGGGCAGGCCTCTAACTATGGCTACACCTTC
TRBJ2-1 | 15 | few | TRBV29-1 | - | CSVSLRLSSYNEQFF | TGCAGCGTGAGCCTGAGATTGAGCTCCTACAATGAGCAGTTCTTC
TRBJ1-1 | 15 | - | TRBV7-8 | - | CASSPLDRTNTEAFF | TGTGCCAGCAGCCCACTGGACCGGACGAACACTGAAGCTTTCTTT
TRBJ1-1 | 15 | few | TRBV7-2 | TRBD1 | CASSRDSATDTEAFF | TGTGCCAGCAGCCGGGACAGTGCCACGGACACTGAAGCTTTCTTT
TRBJ2-7 | 15 | - | TRBV18 | TRBD1 | CASSPGQASAYEQYF | TGTGCCAGCTCACCAGGACAGGCATCTGCCTACGAGCAGTACTTC
TRBJ2-3 | 15 | many | TRBV5-1 | TRBD2 | CASSLPSGTQDTQYF | TGCGCCAGCAGCCTACCTAGCGGTACACAGGATACGCAGTATTTT
TRBJ2-3 | 15 | few | TRBV4-3 | - | CASSQQEGGTDTQYF | TGCGCCAGCAGCCAACAAGAGGGGGGGACAGATACGCAGTATTTT
TRBJ2-3 | 14 | - | TRBV7-6 | - | CASSLVRGPDTQYF | TGTGCCAGCAGCTTAGTCAGGGGACCAGATACGCAGTATTTT
TRBJ2-2 | 14 | many | TRBV7-9 | - | CASSVDLNTGELFF | TGTGCCAGCAGCGTCGACTTAAACACCGGGGAGCTGTTTTTT
TRBJ2-7 | 19 | - | TRBV3-1 | TRBD2 | CASSQGLAGGRGILGEQYF | TGTGCCAGCAGCCAAGGACTAGCGGGGGGGCGAGGTATATTGGGCGAGCAGTACTTC
TRBJ2-3 | 18 | few | TRBV9 | - | CASSVGHAPFSSTDTQYF | TGTGCCAGCAGCGTAGGACACGCGCCTTTCTCTAGCACAGATACGCAGTATTTT